A single sample gave rise to the 17 T cell receptor beta chains below, sequenced in a study of T cell changes during pregnancy in multiple sclerosis. The method was immunoSEQ multiplex PCR; TCRdb's version includes in-frame clones alone and lacks a portion of them. The sample yields fewer than 70,000 clones, over 80% seen once. Source: CD8+ T cells from peripheral blood mononuclear cells, taken in the third trimester of pregnancy. Receptor source: a female donor in good health, enrolled as a control in a pregnancy study.

The chain couples TRBV9 to TRBJ2-1, with D perhaps matching TRBD1 (5 bases). From germline, CDR1 is SGDLS and CDR2 YYNGEE. CDR3 length: 13 residues. Trimming stripped 6 bases from V and 4 bases from J, with 11 bases between. CDR3 sequence: CASTGFVYNEQFF. The DNA of the CDR3 is TGTGCCAGCACAGGGTTCGTATACAATGAGCAGTTCTTC.

The chain recombines TRBV6-1 with TRBJ2-7; possibly TRBD1 for D (5 bases). CDR3 length: 14 residues. Trimming cost V 3 bases and J 3 bases, with 12 bases left between them. Germline CDR1 MNHNS, CDR2 SASEGT. As DNA, the CDR3 is TGTGCCAGCAGTGATTTAGGGGCCAACTACGAGCAGTACTTC. Translating it yields CASSDLGANYEQYF.

The genes are TRBV4-1 and TRBJ1-2; weak D call: TRBD1 (6 bases). Trimming pared 0 bases from V and 4 bases from J, leaving 21 bases between. CDR1 and CDR2 (germline): MGHRA, YSYEKL. The CDR3 has 18 residues. The DNA for the CDR3 is TGCGCCAGCAGCCAAGAATACTTCGGGACACTATTTTCCTATGGCTACACCTTC. Residues: CASSQEYFGTLFSYGYTF.

On this clone itself: This specimen includes other DNA sequences encoding the same CDR3. J is TRBJ1-1 and V is TRBV29-1; D not certain. Trimming removed 3 bases at V and 2 bases at J, with 7 bases between. This CDR3 spans 12 amino acids. CDR1 and CDR2 (germline): SQVTM, ANQGSEA. In DNA form, the CDR3 reads TGCAGCGTTGATGGAGGAAACACTGAAGCTTTCTTT. This gives the protein CSVDGGNTEAFF.

This rearrangement joins TRBV27 to TRBJ2-2; TRBD2 matches at 11 bases. Trimming at V came to 3 bases and at J to 6 bases, leaving 12 bases not matched to a gene. Germline-derived CDR1 and CDR2 are MNHEY and SMNVEV (reference sequence). CDR3 length equals 18 residues. The CDR3 nucleotides read TGTGCCAGCAGTTTTTCCATAGTGGGTAGCGGGGGGGCCGGGGAGCTGTTTTTT. This gives the protein CASSFSIVGSGGAGELFF.

This rearrangement joins TRBV27 to TRBJ2-3; 8 nucleotides align to TRBD2. V gave up 7 bases and J gave up 1 base; unmatched junction bases: 4. The CDR3 spans 14 residues. Germline V gene lookup returns CDR1 MNHEY and CDR2 SMNVEV (reference sequence). The CDR3 DNA follows: TGTGCCAGCACCGGGGGGGGAGGCACAGATACGCAGTATTTT. Amino acid sequence: CASTGGGGTDTQYF.

This rearrangement joins TRBV7-9 to TRBJ1-6; unclear D gene. V lost 6 bases, J lost 5 bases, and 8 bases lay in between. This CDR3 spans 13 amino acids. Germline V gives CDR1 SEHNR, CDR2 FQNEAQ (reference sequence). The CDR3 protein is CASSLPDNSPLHF. CDR3 DNA sequence: TGTGCCAGCAGTCTACCCGATAATTCACCCCTCCACTTT.

This clone has just one count. The chain carries TRBV6-4 and TRBJ2-1, with TRBD2 matching 11 bases. V shed 1 base and J 4 bases; nucleotides not matched to a gene: 3. The CDR3 consists of 16 residues. Germline CDR1 MRHNA, CDR2 SNTAGT. CDR3 sequence: CASSDFASGGYNEQFF. The CDR3 DNA is TGTGCCAGCAGTGACTTCGCTAGCGGGGGGTACAATGAGCAGTTCTTC.

The V call is TRBV27, the J call TRBJ2-7; maybe TRBD2 (6 bases). The CDR3 consists of 14 residues. Trimming pared 5 bases from V and 3 bases from J, leaving 14 bases between. CDR1 MNHEY and CDR2 SMNVEV come from the germline V gene (reference sequence). The CDR3, as DNA: TGTGCCAGCAGTCCGCGGGGCCCTCACTACGAGCAGTACTTC. This codes for CASSPRGPHYEQYF.

The V gene is TRBV27, the J gene TRBJ1-2, with TRBD1 as a possible D gene (6 bases). The germline V and J ends were trimmed by 5 bases and 8 bases, with 21 bases remaining between them. Germline V gives CDR1 MNHEY, CDR2 SMNVEV (reference sequence). The CDR3 covers 15 residues. CDR3: CASSIRGGLSAGYTF. The CDR3 coding sequence is TGTGCCAGCAGTATACGGGGGGGCCTTTCGGCGGGCTACACCTTC.

This chain connects TRBV7-2 to TRBJ1-2; 9 bases line up with TRBD1. J was trimmed by 3 bases and V by 5 bases; bases with no gene match: 1. Germline V gene lookup returns CDR1 SGHTA and CDR2 FQGNSA. CDR3 size: 13 residues. CDR3 coding DNA: TGTGCCAGCAGCCGGACAGGGGACTATGGCTACACCTTC. Translation gives CASSRTGDYGYTF. Complete variable domain (other parts from reference TRBV7-2 and TRBJ1-2): GAGVSQSPSNKVTEKGKDVELRCDPISGHTALYWYRQSLGQGLEFLIYFQGNSAPDKSGLPSDRFSAERTGGSVSTLTIQRTQQEDSAVYLCASSRTGDYGYTFGSGTRLTVV.

This chain links TRBV30 with TRBJ1-2; perhaps TRBD1 as D (6 bases). The germline CDR1 and CDR2 sequences are GTSNPN and SVGIG (reference sequence). The CDR3 consists of 15 residues. Trimming removed 4 bases at V and 8 bases at J, with 23 bases between. The CDR3, as DNA: TGTGCCTGGACCCATACAGGGCCACCGCTGCGAGGCTACACCTTC. It yields the protein CAWTHTGPPLRGYTF.

The chain combines TRBV25-1 with TRBJ1-2; D gene uncertain. Germline lookup yields CDR1 MGHDK and CDR2 SYGVNS. V lost 2 bases, J lost 2 bases, and 9 bases lay in between. This CDR3 is 14 amino acids long. The CDR3 nucleotides read TGTGCCAGCAGTGAAGTTCAAGAGAACTATGGCTACACCTTC. This codes for CASSEVQENYGYTF.

V usage is TRBV6-5 and J usage is TRBJ2-5; 11 bases fit TRBD2. Looked up from germline, CDR1 is MNHEY and CDR2 is SVGAGI. The ends lost 4 bases at V and 4 bases at J; junction bases unmatched: 2. The CDR3 covers 14 residues. Here the CDR3 reads CASSSGLAVETQYF. The CDR3 region has the DNA TGTGCCAGCAGTTCGGGACTAGCGGTAGAGACCCAGTACTTC.

This clone has a handful of counts. CDR3 loop: CASGMGETYEQYF. In DNA, the CDR3 is TGTGCCAGCGGTATGGGCGAGACCTACGAGCAGTACTTC. The rearrangement joins TRBV6-1 to TRBJ2-7, with D unresolved. Germline CDR1 MNHNS, CDR2 SASEGT. Trimming shortened V by 8 bases and J by 2 bases, and 13 bases separated the two germline ends. The CDR3 covers 13 residues.

The V gene is TRBV5-6, the J gene TRBJ1-2; 7 bases are a match to TRBD1. The CDR3 covers 14 residues. Per germline, CDR1 SGHDT and CDR2 YYEEEE. Trimming cost V 0 bases and J 6 bases; bases outside gene matches: 5. The CDR3 region has the DNA TGTGCCAGCAGCTTGGGGGCAGGGGGTAATGGCTACACCTTC. Translating it yields CASSLGAGGNGYTF.

The chain uses TRBV10-3 and TRBJ2-1, with 10 nucleotides matching TRBD1. Germline V lookup: CDR1 ENHRY, CDR2 SYGVKD. The CDR3 spans 13 residues. Trimming removed 8 bases from V and 7 bases from J; junction bases left unmatched: 5. CDR3 sequence: CAIEGQGGNEQFF. Written as DNA, the CDR3 is TGTGCCATCGAAGGACAGGGGGGGAATGAGCAGTTCTTC.